The 22 T cell receptor beta chains listed next were all sequenced from one sample in a study of cytomegalovirus exposure and HLA in healthy donors. Primers included in the PCR were 60 Vbeta and 13 Jbeta primers. Repertoires were generated with immunoSEQ multiplex PCR, while TCRdb's copy carries only in-frame clones and drops some. The repertoire includes around 140,000 clones, approximately 83% of them detected once, and about 2.3% sits in the top ten. Specimen: PBMCs. The receptors here all came from a male donor in good health and CMV-seronegative.

The rearrangement joins TRBV9 to TRBJ2-3, with D tentatively TRBD2 (6 bases). Per germline, CDR1 SGDLS and CDR2 YYNGEE. There are 15 residues in the CDR3. Trimming took 3 bases from V and 2 from J, leaving 13 bases between them. The CDR3 sequence is CASSGARGNTDTQYF. In DNA, the CDR3 is TGTGCCAGCAGCGGAGCTCGGGGGAACACAGATACGCAGTATTTT.

The V gene is TRBV4-1, the J gene TRBJ2-1, with D possibly being TRBD1 (5 bases). Germline V gene sequence: CDR1 MGHRA, CDR2 YSYEKL. Trimming shortened V by 4 bases and J by 0 bases, and 7 bases separated the two germline ends. This CDR3 is built from 14 residues. Here the CDR3 reads CASSLDSSYNEQFF. As DNA, the CDR3 is TGCGCCAGCAGCCTCGACAGCTCCTACAATGAGCAGTTCTTC.

The genes are TRBV7-2 and TRBJ2-3, with D maybe TRBD2 (6 bases). Trimming stripped 2 bases from V and 2 bases from J, with 14 bases between. Germline V gene sequence: CDR1 SGHTA, CDR2 FQGNSA. This CDR3 comprises 16 residues. CDR3 region: CASSLYGGGSTDTQYF. The CDR3 bases are TGTGCCAGCAGCTTATATGGGGGAGGTTCCACAGATACGCAGTATTTT.

The chain employs TRBV6-4 and TRBJ2-2; 8 bases are shared with TRBD2. Germline CDR1 is MRHNA and CDR2 is SNTAGT. This CDR3 contains 14 residues. J lost 3 bases, V lost 3 bases, and 0 bases had no gene match. The CDR3 spells CASSEGLDTGELFF. CDR3 coding DNA: TGTGCCAGCAGTGAGGGACTAGACACCGGGGAGCTGTTTTTT.

The chain couples TRBV28 to TRBJ1-5; D is perhaps TRBD1 (5 bases). Germline-derived CDR1 and CDR2 are MDHEN and SYDVKM. CDR3 length: 15 amino acids. Trimming left V 5 bases short and J 0 bases short, with 11 bases between. CDR3 in amino acids: CASSPDSYSNQPQHF. Written as DNA, the CDR3 is TGTGCCAGCAGTCCTGACAGTTATAGCAATCAGCCCCAGCATTTT.

The chain is built from TRBV4-3 and TRBJ1-1; 7 nucleotides align to TRBD1. CDR3 length equals 14 residues. J gave up 4 bases and V 6 bases, and 8 bases lay outside the gene matches. Germline CDR1 is LGHNA and CDR2 is YSLEER. The CDR3, as DNA: TGCGCCAGCAGACTGAACAGGGGAGGCACTGAAGCTTTCTTT. Its translation is CASRLNRGGTEAFF.

The CDR3 DNA follows: TGTGCCAGCAGTTGGCCTAGAGTGGACAGACCGTACGAGCAGTACTTC. It encodes CASSWPRVDRPYEQYF. The rearrangement uses TRBV28 and TRBJ2-7; TRBD1 might be the D (6 bases). This CDR3 is 16 amino acids long. The germline gives CDR1 MDHEN, CDR2 SYDVKM. V was shortened by 4 bases and J by 4 bases, with 20 bases between the two germline ends.

This chain uses TRBV30 with TRBJ2-2, with D tentatively TRBD1 (6 bases). The CDR3 length is 15 residues. Per the germline V gene, CDR1 is GTSNPN and CDR2 is SVGIG (reference sequence). Trimming took 7 bases from V and 1 from J, leaving 16 bases between them. The CDR3 sequence: CAYQVGAMNTGELFF. The CDR3 region has the DNA TGTGCCTACCAGGTGGGGGCAATGAACACCGGGGAGCTGTTTTTT.

J is TRBJ2-5 and V is TRBV18; perhaps TRBD2 as D (5 bases). The CDR3 is 18 amino acids. Trimming stripped 0 bases from V and 4 bases from J, with 21 bases between. Looked up from germline, CDR1 is KGHSH and CDR2 is LQKENI. Here the CDR3 reads CASSPPGFLTAGGETQYF. The DNA for the CDR3 is TGTGCCAGCTCACCACCTGGGTTCTTGACGGCGGGTGGAGAGACCCAGTACTTC.

The rearrangement uses TRBV7-7 and TRBJ2-1; D gene unclear. Germline V gene lookup returns CDR1 SSHAT and CDR2 FNYEAQ (reference sequence). CDR3 length: 15 residues. Trimming removed 2 bases from V and 6 bases from J, with 14 bases in between. The CDR3 sequence is CASSLSLSEANEQFF. DNA for the CDR3: TGTGCCAGCAGCTTATCCCTAAGCGAGGCCAATGAGCAGTTCTTC.

This chain joins TRBV25-1 and TRBJ2-1, with D maybe TRBD2 (5 bases). There are 17 residues in the CDR3. Per the germline V gene, CDR1 is MGHDK and CDR2 is SYGVNS. Trimming removed 0 bases at V and 0 bases at J, with 12 bases between. The CDR3 sequence: CASSEYSVATSYNEQFF. CDR3 DNA sequence: TGTGCCAGCAGTGAATATAGTGTAGCGACCTCCTACAATGAGCAGTTCTTC.

The chain employs TRBV7-6 and TRBJ2-7; TRBD2 agrees at 9 bases. Germline CDR1 and CDR2: SGHVS and FNYEAQ. The ends lost 4 bases at V and 5 bases at J; junction bases unmatched: 6. This CDR3 comprises 14 residues. CDR3 amino acids: CASSYSGGPHEQYF. The DNA for the CDR3 is TGTGCCAGCAGCTATAGCGGGGGCCCCCACGAGCAGTACTTC. Complete variable domain (other parts from reference TRBV7-6 and TRBJ2-7): GAGVSQSPRYKVTKRGQDVALRCDPISGHVSLYWYRQALGQGPEFLTYFNYEAQQDKSGLPNDRFSAERPEGSISTLTIQRTEQRDSAMYRCASSYSGGPHEQYFGPGTRLTVT.

The chain uses TRBV7-9 and TRBJ2-3; maybe TRBD2 (6 bases). Germline V gives CDR1 SEHNR, CDR2 FQNEAQ (reference sequence). Deletions cut 8 bases from V and 7 bases from J, with 13 bases between. The CDR3 sequence is 12 residues long. CDR3 nucleotides: TGTGCCAGCCCCGGGCGGGATTATACGCAGTATTTT. Its protein product is CASPGRDYTQYF.

V is TRBV30 and J is TRBJ2-1; 7 nucleotides align to TRBD2. Trimming took 1 base from V and 13 from J; bases not matched to a gene: 7. The CDR3 is 12 residues long. CDR1 is GTSNPN, CDR2 SVGIG, per germline (reference sequence). CDR3 sequence: CAWSGGGFVQFF. For the CDR3, the DNA is TGTGCCTGGAGTGGGGGGGGATTCGTTCAGTTCTTC.

This chain links TRBV5-6 with TRBJ2-7; D might be TRBD2 (5 bases). Between the trimmed V and J ends, which lost 6 bases and 0 bases, there was a span of 16 bases. Germline CDR1 reads SGHDT; CDR2 reads YYEEEE. This CDR3 contains 15 residues. CDR3 in DNA: TGTGCCAGCAACCGAGGACGAGGGAACTCCTACGAGCAGTACTTC. Its translation is CASNRGRGNSYEQYF.

The chain joins TRBV4-3 to TRBJ2-2, with 8 positions matching TRBD1. CDR1 and CDR2 (germline): LGHNA, YSLEER. This CDR3 contains 16 residues. V lost 5 bases, J lost 6 bases, and 11 bases stayed unmatched. CDR3 coding DNA: TGCGCCAGCAGCTCCCAGGACAGGGTTGTGGCCGGGGAGCTGTTTTTT. As protein: CASSSQDRVVAGELFF.

A few counts support this clone. One end of the junction fails to match germline, which may point to a read error. The gene calls are TRBV2 and TRBJ1-1; D gene unclear. Germline V gene sequence: CDR1 SNHLY, CDR2 FYNNEI. The CDR3 consists of 11 residues. The DNA of the CDR3 is TGTGCCAGCAGGGAAGACTTTGAAGCTTTCTTT. Translated: CASREDFEAFF.

The chain employs TRBV5-5 and TRBJ1-4, with D unclear. The CDR3 length is 13 residues. V lost 4 bases, J lost 0 bases, and 4 bases lay in between. Per germline, CDR1 SGHKS and CDR2 YYEKEE (reference sequence). The CDR3 nucleotides are TGTGCCAGCAGCCCGGCAACTAATGAAAAACTGTTTTTT. Amino acid sequence: CASSPATNEKLFF.

V is TRBV19 and J is TRBJ2-2; TRBD1 matches 9 bases. The CDR3 sequence is 14 residues long. V dropped 10 bases and J dropped 5; count of bases not matched to a gene: 8. CDR1 is LNHDA and CDR2 is SQIVND in the germline V gene (reference sequence). The CDR3 sequence: CATNRQGVTGELFF. The CDR3 coding sequence is TGTGCCACTAACCGACAGGGGGTGACCGGGGAGCTGTTTTTT.

The genes are TRBV2 and TRBJ2-7; D gene unclear. Germline V CDR1 and CDR2: SNHLY, FYNNEI. The CDR3 extends over 14 amino acids. Trimming shortened V by 6 bases and J by 3 bases, and 15 bases separated the two germline ends. The CDR3 DNA follows: TGTGCCAGCAGCCCGACTCCGACTGTCTACGAGCAGTACTTC. Translation: CASSPTPTVYEQYF.

This clone was found a few times. The chain employs TRBV7-9 and TRBJ1-2, with D perhaps matching TRBD1 (6 bases). The germline V gene has CDR1 SEHNR and CDR2 FQNEAQ (reference sequence). Trimming cost V 3 bases and J 4 bases, with 9 bases left between them. The length of the CDR3 is 13 residues. The chain's CDR3 is CASSFDRSYGYTF. CDR3 coding DNA: TGTGCCAGCAGCTTCGACAGGAGCTATGGCTACACCTTC.

DNA of the CDR3: TGTGCCAGCAGCCCCGGAACAGGTTGGGAGACCCAGTACTTC. This sequence encodes CASSPGTGWETQYF. The chain uses TRBV9 and TRBJ2-5; possible D gene TRBD1, 5 bases. Trimming removed 4 bases at V and 5 bases at J, with 15 bases between. The CDR3 loop spans 14 amino acids. Per the germline V gene, CDR1 is SGDLS and CDR2 is YYNGEE. Full variable domain (remainder filled in from reference TRBV9 and TRBJ2-5): DSGVTQTPKHLITATGQRVTLRCSPRSGDLSVYWYQQSLDQGLQFLIQYYNGEERAKGNILERFSAQQFPDLHSELNLSSLELGDSALYFCASSPGTGWETQYFGPGTRLLVL.